This is a list of T cell receptor beta chains from one sample in a study of cytomegalovirus exposure and HLA in healthy donors. Sequencing used immunoSEQ multiplex PCR; TCRdb keeps in-frame clones, though not all of them. The data include around 190,000 clones; the top ten clones carry about 1%. Specimen: PBMCs. These receptors all come from a woman under 40 in good health and CMV-seropositive. The CDR3 runs from the conserved cysteine through the conserved F or W. Each record gives: J gene, D gene, V gene, CDR3 protein, CDR3 DNA. A D gene is named only where the DNA matches it firmly.

J gene: TRBJ1-1
D gene: .
V gene: TRBV11-2
CDR3 protein: CASSGKLAGMNTEAFF
CDR3 DNA: TGTGCCAGCAGCGGAAAGTTGGCGGGCATGAACACTGAAGCTTTCTTT

J gene: TRBJ2-7
D gene: TRBD1
V gene: TRBV5-5
CDR3 protein: CASSPGTGSYEQYF
CDR3 DNA: TGTGCCAGCAGCCCCGGGACAGGCTCCTACGAGCAGTACTTC

J gene: TRBJ1-1
D gene: .
V gene: TRBV18
CDR3 protein: CASSPRAQNTEAFF
CDR3 DNA: TGTGCCAGCTCACCGCGGGCACAGAACACTGAAGCTTTCTTT

J gene: TRBJ1-2
D gene: .
V gene: TRBV25-1
CDR3 protein: CASSFLYGYTF
CDR3 DNA: TGTGCCAGCAGTTTCCTCTATGGCTACACCTTC

J gene: TRBJ1-3
D gene: .
V gene: TRBV5-1
CDR3 protein: CASSLGAGMNTIYF
CDR3 DNA: TGCGCCAGCAGCTTGGGGGCAGGGATGAACACCATATATTTT

J gene: TRBJ1-5
D gene: .
V gene: TRBV5-5
CDR3 protein: CASSWALQGIQPQHF
CDR3 DNA: TGTGCCAGCAGCTGGGCCCTACAGGGTATTCAGCCCCAGCATTTT

J gene: TRBJ2-7
D gene: .
V gene: TRBV12-2
CDR3 protein: CASRLGLRESNEQYF
CDR3 DNA: TGTGCAAGTCGCTTGGGATTGCGGGAGAGCAACGAGCAGTACTTC

J gene: TRBJ1-2
D gene: .
V gene: TRBV27
CDR3 protein: CASSPLTVVYGYTF
CDR3 DNA: TGTGCCAGCAGTCCCCTCACGGTAGTCTATGGCTACACCTTC

J gene: TRBJ2-3
D gene: TRBD1
V gene: TRBV5-1
CDR3 protein: CASSLGQGDTDTQYF
CDR3 DNA: TGCGCCAGCAGCTTGGGACAGGGAGACACAGATACGCAGTATTTT

J gene: TRBJ2-2
D gene: TRBD2
V gene: TRBV7-9
CDR3 protein: CASSSAGLSPGELFF
CDR3 DNA: TGTGCCAGCAGCTCAGCGGGACTCTCCCCCGGGGAGCTGTTTTTT

J gene: TRBJ2-1
D gene: TRBD2
V gene: TRBV5-8
CDR3 protein: CASSSDIASGYSSYNEQFF
CDR3 DNA: TGTGCCAGCAGCTCAGACATTGCTAGCGGGTATAGCTCCTACAATGAGCAGTTCTTC

J gene: TRBJ2-3
D gene: .
V gene: TRBV30
CDR3 protein: CAWSVGYISTDTQYF
CDR3 DNA: TGTGCCTGGAGTGTCGGTTATATTAGCACAGATACGCAGTATTTT

J gene: TRBJ1-2
D gene: TRBD1
V gene: TRBV7-2
CDR3 protein: CASSFRQGDNGYTF
CDR3 DNA: TGTGCCAGCAGCTTTAGACAGGGGGATAATGGCTACACCTTC

J gene: TRBJ2-5
D gene: TRBD2
V gene: TRBV10-3
CDR3 protein: CAIGTRVQETQYF
CDR3 DNA: TGTGCCATCGGGACTAGAGTTCAAGAGACCCAGTACTTC

J gene: TRBJ1-1
D gene: .
V gene: TRBV19
CDR3 protein: CASSKPRVEAFF
CDR3 DNA: TGTGCCAGTAGTAAACCCAGGGTGGAGGCTTTCTTT

J gene: TRBJ2-3
D gene: .
V gene: TRBV9
CDR3 protein: CASSVPPGRTDTQYF
CDR3 DNA: TGTGCCAGCAGCGTACCGCCGGGTCGAACAGATACGCAGTATTTT

J gene: TRBJ2-7
D gene: .
V gene: TRBV19
CDR3 protein: CASSIQWTVTYEQYF
CDR3 DNA: TGTGCCAGTAGTATCCAATGGACAGTCACCTACGAGCAGTACTTC

J gene: TRBJ2-2
D gene: TRBD2
V gene: TRBV5-1
CDR3 protein: CASSRIWRGGLTGELFF
CDR3 DNA: TGCGCCAGCAGCCGGATCTGGCGGGGGGGCCTCACCGGGGAGCTGTTTTTT

J gene: TRBJ2-3
D gene: TRBD2
V gene: TRBV4-1
CDR3 protein: CASSPLAGGFSTDTQYF
CDR3 DNA: TGCGCCAGCAGCCCATTAGCGGGAGGCTTTAGCACAGATACGCAGTATTTT

J gene: TRBJ2-5
D gene: TRBD1
V gene: TRBV6-6
CDR3 protein: CASSTGQGQETQYF
CDR3 DNA: TGTGCCAGCAGTACTGGACAGGGCCAAGAGACCCAGTACTTC

J gene: TRBJ2-5
D gene: .
V gene: TRBV10-1
CDR3 protein: CASSDGGNQETQYF
CDR3 DNA: TGCGCCAGCAGTGACGGCGGGAACCAAGAGACCCAGTACTTC

J gene: TRBJ1-5
D gene: .
V gene: TRBV2
CDR3 protein: CASSEELENQPQHF
CDR3 DNA: TGTGCCAGCAGTGAAGAATTAGAAAATCAGCCCCAGCATTTT

J gene: TRBJ1-1
D gene: TRBD1
V gene: TRBV27
CDR3 protein: CASSTGDRVSPEAFF
CDR3 DNA: TGTGCCAGCAGTACTGGGGACAGGGTCAGCCCTGAAGCTTTCTTT

J gene: TRBJ1-2
D gene: .
V gene: TRBV7-9
CDR3 protein: CASSPTANYGYTF
CDR3 DNA: TGTGCCAGCAGCCCGACAGCTAACTATGGCTACACCTTC

J gene: TRBJ2-1
D gene: .
V gene: TRBV28
CDR3 protein: CASSPAGWDEQFF
CDR3 DNA: TGTGCCAGCAGTCCTGCAGGTTGGGATGAGCAGTTCTTC

J gene: TRBJ1-5
D gene: TRBD1
V gene: TRBV30
CDR3 protein: CAWTQGVNQPQHF
CDR3 DNA: TGTGCCTGGACACAGGGGGTGAATCAGCCCCAGCATTTT

J gene: TRBJ2-5
D gene: TRBD2
V gene: TRBV19
CDR3 protein: CASSGRGGSQETQYF
CDR3 DNA: TGTGCCAGTAGTGGGCGGGGGGGTTCACAAGAGACCCAGTACTTC

J gene: TRBJ2-5
D gene: .
V gene: TRBV10-1
CDR3 protein: CASSLASVGETQYF
CDR3 DNA: TGCGCCAGCTCGCTAGCTTCGGTCGGGGAGACCCAGTACTTC

J gene: TRBJ2-3
D gene: .
V gene: TRBV19
CDR3 protein: CASSTGFTDTQYF
CDR3 DNA: TGTGCCAGTTCCACAGGTTTCACAGATACGCAGTATTTT

J gene: TRBJ2-7
D gene: TRBD2
V gene: TRBV18
CDR3 protein: CASSPRGTSVPYEQYF
CDR3 DNA: TGTGCCAGCTCACCCCGCGGGACTAGTGTACCCTACGAGCAGTACTTC

J gene: TRBJ1-1
D gene: TRBD1
V gene: TRBV7-2
CDR3 protein: CASSSTGTATEAFF
CDR3 DNA: TGTGCCAGCAGCTCGACAGGGACAGCCACTGAAGCTTTCTTT

J gene: TRBJ2-1
D gene: .
V gene: TRBV7-9
CDR3 protein: CASSFVGQSSSYNEQFF
CDR3 DNA: TGTGCCAGCAGCTTCGTCGGACAGAGCTCTTCCTACAATGAGCAGTTCTTC

J gene: TRBJ1-1
D gene: .
V gene: TRBV10-3
CDR3 protein: CAIRTNRENTEAFF
CDR3 DNA: TGTGCCATCCGAACCAACAGGGAGAACACTGAAGCTTTCTTT

J gene: TRBJ1-2
D gene: .
V gene: TRBV6-1
CDR3 protein: CASSEIRGGRDSYGYTF
CDR3 DNA: TGTGCCAGCAGTGAAATTAGGGGGGGGCGCGATAGCTATGGCTACACCTTC

J gene: TRBJ1-2
D gene: .
V gene: TRBV9
CDR3 protein: CASSVEITIGRDGYTF
CDR3 DNA: TGTGCCAGCAGCGTAGAGATAACCATCGGGAGGGATGGCTACACCTTC

J gene: TRBJ1-4
D gene: .
V gene: TRBV4-1
CDR3 protein: CASTAGAFFATNEKLFF
CDR3 DNA: TGCGCCAGCACGGCAGGGGCTTTCTTTGCAACTAATGAAAAACTGTTTTTT

J gene: TRBJ2-2
D gene: .
V gene: TRBV7-6
CDR3 protein: CASSLVRTRGGELFF
CDR3 DNA: TGTGCCAGCAGCTTAGTCCGGACGCGGGGCGGGGAGCTGTTTTTT